This TCR beta chain was found in a study of OX40 agonist ivuxolimab in advanced cancers. About the research overall: The eligibility criteria allowed prior anti-PD-1, anti-PD-L1 or anti-CTLA-4 therapy, and about 40% had some.

Autoimmune disease history or systemic immunosuppression was exclusionary. Clones were sequenced by immunoSEQ multiplex PCR, and TCRdb holds only the in-frame ones, with some missing. The table has 60,000 to 70,000 clones, 70% to 90% seen once; the top ten hold 1.3%. The junction had 3 bases not matched to a gene; V was cut back by 2 bases and J by 7 bases. The germline CDR1 and CDR2 sequences are MNHNY and SVGAGI (reference sequence). This CDR3 is 14 amino acids long. The TCR was taken from an adult with an advanced solid tumor such as melanoma, head and neck, liver or kidney cancer. Material: CD4+ or CD8+ T cells sorted from blood, obtained in a trial of the OX40 agonist ivuxolimab. The J gene is TRBJ1-4, the V gene TRBV6-6, with 8 bases aligning to TRBD1. CDR3 amino acids: CASSYGQGGEKLFF. In DNA, the CDR3 is TGTGCCAGCAGTTACGGACAGGGTGGTGAAAAACTGTTTTTT.